Listed below are T cell receptor delta chains from one sample, sequenced in a study of gamma-delta chains in newborns, infants, children. TCRdb reanalyzed the reads using CATT. Counted here are roughly 2,700 delta-chain clones, just over 45% occurring once; the ten biggest clones make up about 10%. The input for sequencing was blood, taken at baseline. These receptors were collected from a child who received the measles vaccine. Both conserved end residues are part of each CDR3. Fields, in order: CDR3 length, J gene, V gene, clone size, D gene, CDR3 DNA, CDR3 protein. D genes are given only for firm matches. Expanded clones are given a class, and other clones once, few, many or no size at all.

len: 17
j_gene: TRDJ1
v_gene: TRDV1
abundance: few
d_gene: NA
CDR3nt: TGTGCTCTTGGGGAATTGTATGGTGGATCTCACACCGATAAACTCATCTTT
CDR3aa: CALGELYGGSHTDKLIF

len: 16
j_gene: TRDJ1
v_gene: TRDV1
abundance: large
d_gene: NA
CDR3nt: TGTGCTCTTCCCTCACCTTTCCGCGGCGGTAGGGGTAAACTCATCTTT
CDR3aa: CALPSPFRGGRGKLIF

len: 17
j_gene: TRDJ1
v_gene: TRDV1
abundance: few
d_gene: NA
CDR3nt: TGTGCTCTTGGGGAAGGGACAACCCCGCAACCCACCGATAAACTCATCTTT
CDR3aa: CALGEGTTPQPTDKLIF

len: 21
j_gene: TRDJ1
v_gene: TRDV2
abundance: large
d_gene: TRDD3
CDR3nt: TGTGCCTGTGTCCTACCCGACTTTCCTCCCCGAGGGGATACTGGGACCGATAAACTCATCTTT
CDR3aa: CACVLPDFPPRGDTGTDKLIF

len: 20
j_gene: TRDJ1
v_gene: TRDV1
abundance: NA
d_gene: NA
CDR3nt: TGTGCTCTTGGGGAACTAAAATTGCCCTACAAGGGGGACCACACCGATAAACTCATCTTT
CDR3aa: CALGELKLPYKGDHTDKLIF

len: 14
j_gene: TRDJ1
v_gene: TRAV29/DV5
abundance: NA
d_gene: NA
CDR3nt: TGTGCAGCAAGCGGGATAACATACACCGATAAACTCATCTTT
CDR3aa: CAASGITYTDKLIF

len: 17
j_gene: TRDJ3
v_gene: TRDV3
abundance: NA
d_gene: NA
CDR3nt: TGTGCCTTTCGGGGGGTACTGGGCTCCTGGGACACCCGACAGATGTTTTTC
CDR3aa: CAFRGVLGSWDTRQMFF

len: 19
j_gene: TRDJ1
v_gene: TRDV1
abundance: NA
d_gene: TRDD3
CDR3nt: TGTGCTCTTGGGGAACTTGATTTCTTTACTGGGGGATACACCGATAAACTCATCTTT
CDR3aa: CALGELDFFTGGYTDKLIF

len: 15
j_gene: TRDJ1
v_gene: TRDV3
abundance: NA
d_gene: TRDD3
CDR3nt: TGTGCCCTGTGGAATTATATACTGGGGACCGATAAACTCATCTTT
CDR3aa: CALWNYILGTDKLIF

len: 18
j_gene: TRDJ1
v_gene: TRDV3
abundance: few
d_gene: NA
CDR3nt: TGTGCCTTTAGTGCCTACCAGATGGGGGCTAACAGGTGCGATAAACTCATCTTT
CDR3aa: CAFSAYQMGANRCDKLIF

len: 22
j_gene: TRDJ1
v_gene: TRDV1
abundance: NA
d_gene: TRDD3
CDR3nt: TGTGCTCTTGGGGGCCTTCGGAAGATAACTGGGGGATACGTCCTGTACGCCGATAAACTCATCTTT
CDR3aa: CALGGLRKITGGYVLYADKLIF

len: 12
j_gene: TRDJ1
v_gene: TRDV2
abundance: hyperexpanded
d_gene: NA
CDR3nt: TGTGCCTGTGACTGGGGGACCGATAAACTCATCTTT
CDR3aa: CACDWGTDKLIF

len: 17
j_gene: TRDJ1
v_gene: TRDV2
abundance: NA
d_gene: TRDD3
CDR3nt: TGTGCCTGTTACACCGTACTGGGGGATACGCATTTTAGGGAACTCATCTTT
CDR3aa: CACYTVLGDTHFRELIF

len: 23
j_gene: TRDJ3
v_gene: TRDV3
abundance: NA
d_gene: NA
CDR3nt: TGTGCCTTTTGCGATCACGTAATCCCCCTTGGGGCGGATCGTACTTTGGACGCCCGACAGATGTTTTTC
CDR3aa: CAFCDHVIPLGADRTLDARQMFF

len: 19
j_gene: TRDJ1
v_gene: TRDV3
abundance: NA
d_gene: TRDD3
CDR3nt: TGTGCCGCCTCGTTTCCTCCCCTCTACTGGGGGATACGCGGATACGAACTCATCTTT
CDR3aa: CAASFPPLYWGIRGYELIF

len: 17
j_gene: TRDJ1
v_gene: TRAV29/DV5
abundance: NA
d_gene: NA
CDR3nt: TGTGCAGCAAGCGCGGATTCGAGGGGACCGTACACCGATAAACTCATCTTT
CDR3aa: CAASADSRGPYTDKLIF

len: 17
j_gene: TRDJ1
v_gene: TRDV1
abundance: NA
d_gene: TRDD3
CDR3nt: TGTGCTCTTGGGAAGGTTCCCCGACCTTACTGGGGGAGTAGACTCATCTTT
CDR3aa: CALGKVPRPYWGSRLIF

len: 17
j_gene: TRDJ1
v_gene: TRAV29/DV5
abundance: medium-sized
d_gene: NA
CDR3nt: TGTGCACCCCATCTCCCCTTACTGGGTACTTACACCGATAAACTCATCTTT
CDR3aa: CAPHLPLLGTYTDKLIF

len: 21
j_gene: TRDJ1
v_gene: TRAV29/DV5
abundance: once
d_gene: TRDD3
CDR3nt: TGTGCAGCAAGCGGGGAGACTTACTGGGGGATACTCCCGTTACGCTCCGATAAACTCATCTTT
CDR3aa: CAASGETYWGILPLRSDKLIF

len: 21
j_gene: TRDJ1
v_gene: TRDV1
abundance: few
d_gene: TRDD3
CDR3nt: TGTGCTCTTGGGGAACTTGACCTCATCCTACTGGGGGATAGTGGGGCCGATAAACTCATCTTT
CDR3aa: CALGELDLILLGDSGADKLIF

len: 20
j_gene: TRDJ1
v_gene: TRDV1
abundance: NA
d_gene: TRDD3
CDR3nt: TGTGCTCTTGGGGAACTATCGGGATACTGGGGGATAGCGGAAACCGATAAACTCATCTTT
CDR3aa: CALGELSGYWGIAETDKLIF

len: 21
j_gene: TRDJ3
v_gene: TRDV2
abundance: NA
d_gene: TRDD3
CDR3nt: TGTGCCTGTAATCATACTGGGGGATACGGATCCCGCTCCTGGGACACCCGACAGATGTTTTTC
CDR3aa: CACNHTGGYGSRSWDTRQMFF

len: 23
j_gene: TRDJ1
v_gene: TRDV1
abundance: few
d_gene: TRDD3
CDR3nt: TGTGCTCTTGGGGAAGGAACCGGGACAAAGTGGTCATGGGGGATACGGGGCACCGATAAACTCATCTTT
CDR3aa: CALGEGTGTKWSWGIRGTDKLIF

len: 17
j_gene: TRDJ1
v_gene: TRAV29/DV5
abundance: medium-sized
d_gene: NA
CDR3nt: TGTGCAGCAAGCGTCTTTCTATTCCACGGGTACACCGATAAACTCATCTTT
CDR3aa: CAASVFLFHGYTDKLIF

len: 19
j_gene: TRDJ1
v_gene: TRDV1
abundance: NA
d_gene: TRDD3
CDR3nt: TGTGCCCTTGGGACCCTATTAGTACTGGGGGATACGATCTCCGATAAACTCATCTTT
CDR3aa: CALGTLLVLGDTISDKLIF

len: 21
j_gene: TRDJ1
v_gene: TRDV2
abundance: NA
d_gene: TRDD3
CDR3nt: TGTGCCTGTGACACCGGACCGTACTGGGGGATACATGATAAGTACACCGATAAACTCATCTTT
CDR3aa: CACDTGPYWGIHDKYTDKLIF

len: 22
j_gene: TRDJ1
v_gene: TRAV29/DV5
abundance: NA
d_gene: NA
CDR3nt: NA
CDR3aa: CSVLLCRSTFHSTGRSTDKLIF